Here is one T cell receptor beta chain with its context. No cognate antigen has been identified for it. The data originate from a study of CXCR3-negative and CXCR3-positive naive CD8 T cells (dated by TCRdb to the late 2010s). Study-wide context: About 150 million TRB reads were obtained in total, roughly 1.5 +/- 0.3 million reads per library. Naive subsets from roughly 5 donors and memory cells from 3 donors were included in the TRBV-TRBJ cluster analysis. Diversity and physicochemical repertoire analyses covered 10 to 11 donors pooled from two independent experiments.

Overall study results and their limits: Comparably high repertoire diversity was found in both naive subsets, whereas much lower repertoire diversity was found in memory CD8+ T cells. CXCR3 expression partially decreased after cryopreservation, so most assays used freshly isolated PBMCs. Surface CD5, linked to self-reactivity in mice, was comparable between naive subsets; TCR interaction strength was therefore also inferred from TRB CDR3 physicochemical properties. Similar TRBV-TRBJ usage was shown by naive CXCR3-negative and CXCR3-positive cells from the same donor, whereas distinct patterns were shown by memory cells. Compared with CXCR3-negative naive cells, CXCR3-positive naive cells had TRB CDR3s with higher hydrophobicity (lower Kidera factor 4), lower energy, and higher strength and volume indices.

These reads were obtained on a NextSeq 550. The Human TCR Profiling Kit (MiLaboratory) was used to prepare UMI-labeled 5' RACE TRB cDNA libraries. The full amount of extracted RNA was used for cDNA synthesis, and the full amount of resulting cDNA was used for PCR amplification. Libraries were prepared in parallel with an identical number of PCR cycles. Per the original workflow: With a requirement of at least two reads per UMI, MIGEC and MiXCR extracted about 50,000 +/- 10,000 unique UMI-labeled TRB cDNA molecules per library. An average of about 40,000 +/- 10,000 functional in-frame TRB CDR3 nucleotide clonotypes without stop codons was found per library. After downsampling to 5000 UMI-labeled TRB molecules per sample, diversity metrics, including normalized Shannon-Wiener and Chao1, were computed in VDJtools. For the central five CDR3 residues, VDJtools calculated physicochemical properties weighted by clonotype size, namely interaction energy, strength, volume and Kidera factor 4. TCRdb reprocessed the reads and assigns one entry to each CDR3 protein sequence, leaving out DNA. These V and J calls derive from TCRdb rather than the authors' analysis. This sample's table lists 70,000 to 95,000 distinct CDR3 sequences. Approximately 1.7% of the sample lies in the top ten.

Each CD8+ T cell subset was flow-sorted in triplicate, with 250,000 to 350,000 cells per subset placed directly into RLT lysis buffer. To exclude memory contaminants, naive CD8+ T cells were stringently defined as CD45RO-CCR7+CD27+CD95-. Standard density gradient centrifugation was used to isolate peripheral blood mononuclear cells from buffy coats. Naive CXCR3-negative and CXCR3-positive CD8+ T cells were flow-sorted using a FACSAria III. Total RNA was extracted from sorted cells with an RNeasy Mini Kit. CDR1 is given as LGHNA and CDR2 as YNFKEQ, both from the germline V gene. Taken from cysteine to phenylalanine, the CDR3 has 16 residues. DNA for this receptor is not on file.

The receptor chain draws on TRBV4-2 and TRBJ2-3. The receptor was isolated from a human donor in good health. Some clones in this sample may be carry-over from other donors' samples. Sequencing used naive CXCR3- CD8+ T cells from blood. Reading the label with the study, this specimen's cell subset or site is: CD45RO-CCR7+CD27+CD95- naive CD8+ T cells lacking CXCR3 (TNR3-). The CDR3 region has the sequence CASSQHLEGGTDTQYF.